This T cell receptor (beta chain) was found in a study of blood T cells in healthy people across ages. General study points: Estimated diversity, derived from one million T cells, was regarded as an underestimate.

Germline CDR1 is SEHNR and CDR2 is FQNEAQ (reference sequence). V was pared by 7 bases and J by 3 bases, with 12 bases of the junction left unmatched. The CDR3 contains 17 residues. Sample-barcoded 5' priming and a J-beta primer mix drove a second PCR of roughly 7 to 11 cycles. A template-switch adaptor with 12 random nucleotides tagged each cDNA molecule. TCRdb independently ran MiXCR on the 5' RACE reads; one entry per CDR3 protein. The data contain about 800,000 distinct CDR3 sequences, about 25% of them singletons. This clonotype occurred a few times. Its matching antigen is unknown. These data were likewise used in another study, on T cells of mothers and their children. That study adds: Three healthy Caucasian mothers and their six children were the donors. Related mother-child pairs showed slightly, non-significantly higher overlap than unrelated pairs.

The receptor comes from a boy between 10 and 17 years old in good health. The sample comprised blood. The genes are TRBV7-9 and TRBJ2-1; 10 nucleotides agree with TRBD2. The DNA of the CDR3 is TGTGCCAGCACCCTTTCTCCACTAGCGGGAAGCTACAATGAGCAGTTCTTC. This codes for CASTLSPLAGSYNEQFF.